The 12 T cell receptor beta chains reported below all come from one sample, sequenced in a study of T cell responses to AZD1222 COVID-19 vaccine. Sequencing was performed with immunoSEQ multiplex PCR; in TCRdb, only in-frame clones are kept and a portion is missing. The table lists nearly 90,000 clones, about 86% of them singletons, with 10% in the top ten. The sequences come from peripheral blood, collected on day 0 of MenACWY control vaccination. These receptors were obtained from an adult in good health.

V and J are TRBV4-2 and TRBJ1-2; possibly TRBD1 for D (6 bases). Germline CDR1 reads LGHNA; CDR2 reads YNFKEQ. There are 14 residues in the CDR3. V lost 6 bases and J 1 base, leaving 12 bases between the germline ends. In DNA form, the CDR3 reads TGTGCCAGCAGAAGAGAGGACAGTAACTATGGCTACACCTTC. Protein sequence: CASRREDSNYGYTF.

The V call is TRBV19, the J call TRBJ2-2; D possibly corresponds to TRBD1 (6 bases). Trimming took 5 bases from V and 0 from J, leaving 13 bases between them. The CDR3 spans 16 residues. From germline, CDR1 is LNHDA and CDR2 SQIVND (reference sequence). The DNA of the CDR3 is TGTGCCAGTAGTGAACAGGGCTCAGCGAACACCGGGGAGCTGTTTTTT. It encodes CASSEQGSANTGELFF.

For the CDR3, the DNA is TGTGCCAGCAGTTACTCGGCGGCTAGCACAGATACGCAGTATTTT. This codes for CASSYSAASTDTQYF. The chain carries TRBV6-6 and TRBJ2-3; D gene uncertain. This CDR3 has 15 amino acids. From germline, CDR1 is MNHNY and CDR2 SVGAGI (reference sequence). V lost 0 bases, J lost 0 bases, and 7 bases lay in between.

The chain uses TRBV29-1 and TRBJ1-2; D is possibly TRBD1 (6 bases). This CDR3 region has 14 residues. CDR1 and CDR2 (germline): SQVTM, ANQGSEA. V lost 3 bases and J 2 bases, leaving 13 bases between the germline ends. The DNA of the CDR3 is TGCAGCGTTGAGGCACAGGGCTACAACTATGGCTACACCTTC. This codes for CSVEAQGYNYGYTF.

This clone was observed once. The CDR3 nucleotides are TGTGCCATCAGTGGGGGGACACCCCAAGAGACCCAGTACTTC. It translates to CAISGGTPQETQYF. The gene calls are TRBV10-3 and TRBJ2-5; possible D gene TRBD1, 6 bases. The CDR3 sequence is 14 residues long. The V gene lost 4 bases and the J gene lost 1 base, with 10 bases spanning the gap. Germline V gene data show CDR1 as ENHRY and CDR2 as SYGVKD.

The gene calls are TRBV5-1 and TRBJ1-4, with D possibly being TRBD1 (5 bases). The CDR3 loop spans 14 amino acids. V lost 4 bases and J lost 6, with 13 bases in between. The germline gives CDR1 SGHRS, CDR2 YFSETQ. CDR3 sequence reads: CASSPDMGHEKLFF. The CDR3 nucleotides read TGCGCCAGCAGCCCAGACATGGGGCATGAAAAACTGTTTTTT.

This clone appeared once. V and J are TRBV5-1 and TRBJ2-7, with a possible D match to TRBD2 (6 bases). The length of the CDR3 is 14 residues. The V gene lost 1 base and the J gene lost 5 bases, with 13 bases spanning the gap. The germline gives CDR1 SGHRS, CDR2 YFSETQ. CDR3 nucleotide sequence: TGCGCCAGCAGCTTGTTGGAGGGTAGCCACGAGCAGTACTTC. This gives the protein CASSLLEGSHEQYF.

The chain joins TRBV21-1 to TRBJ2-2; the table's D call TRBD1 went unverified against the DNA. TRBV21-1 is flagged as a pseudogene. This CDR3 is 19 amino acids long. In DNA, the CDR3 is TGTGCCAGCAGCCCTCCACGGGTAACGGGACAGGCTAACACCGGGGAGCTGTTTTTT. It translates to CASSPPRVTGQANTGELFF.

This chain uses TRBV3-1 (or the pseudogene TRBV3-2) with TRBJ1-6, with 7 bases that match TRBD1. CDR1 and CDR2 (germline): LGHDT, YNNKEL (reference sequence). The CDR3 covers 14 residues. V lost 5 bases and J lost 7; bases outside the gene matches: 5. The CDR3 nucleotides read TGTGCCAGCAGCAGACAGGGCCTAAATTCACCCCTCCACTTT. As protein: CASSRQGLNSPLHF.

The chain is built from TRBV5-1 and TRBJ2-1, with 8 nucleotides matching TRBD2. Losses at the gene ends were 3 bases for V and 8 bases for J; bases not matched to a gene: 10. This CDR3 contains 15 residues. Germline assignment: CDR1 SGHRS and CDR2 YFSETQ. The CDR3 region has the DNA TGCGCCAGCAGCTCCCTGGGGCGGGGGGTTGATGAGCAGTTCTTC. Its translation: CASSSLGRGVDEQFF.

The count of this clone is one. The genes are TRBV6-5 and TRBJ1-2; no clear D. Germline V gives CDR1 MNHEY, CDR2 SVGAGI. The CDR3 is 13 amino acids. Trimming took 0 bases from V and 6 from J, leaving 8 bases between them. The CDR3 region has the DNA TGTGCCAGCAGTTACTCGGAGGGCGATGGCTACACCTTC. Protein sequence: CASSYSEGDGYTF.

In DNA, the CDR3 is TGTGCTAGTGGTTTGGGCCTAGACAGGGGCACCGGGGAGCTGTTTTTT. Its protein is CASGLGLDRGTGELFF. The rearrangement joins TRBV12-5 to TRBJ2-2, with 8 nucleotides matching TRBD1. The V gene end was trimmed by 1 base and the J gene end by 4 bases; junction bases not matched to a gene: 5. The CDR3 spans 16 residues. Germline V gives CDR1 LGHNT, CDR2 FRNRAP.